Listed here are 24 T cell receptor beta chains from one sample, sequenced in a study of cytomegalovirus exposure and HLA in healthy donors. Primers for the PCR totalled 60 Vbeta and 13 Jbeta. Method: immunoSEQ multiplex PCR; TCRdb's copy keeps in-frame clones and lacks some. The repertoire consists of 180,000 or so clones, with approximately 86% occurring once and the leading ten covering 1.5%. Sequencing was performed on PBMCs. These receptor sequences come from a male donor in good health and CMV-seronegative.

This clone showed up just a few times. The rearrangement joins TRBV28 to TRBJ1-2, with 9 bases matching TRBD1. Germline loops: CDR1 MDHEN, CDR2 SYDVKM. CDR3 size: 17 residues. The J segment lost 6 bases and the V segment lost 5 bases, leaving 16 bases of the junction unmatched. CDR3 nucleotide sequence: TGTGCCAGCAGTCTAGCCGTCGGGACAGGGTTAATTGATGGCTACACCTTC. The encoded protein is CASSLAVGTGLIDGYTF.

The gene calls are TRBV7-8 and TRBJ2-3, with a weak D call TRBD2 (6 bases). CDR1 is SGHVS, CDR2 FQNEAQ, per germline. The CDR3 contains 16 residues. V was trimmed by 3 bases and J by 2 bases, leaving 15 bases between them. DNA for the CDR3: TGTGCCAGCAGCTTGGGGGGTCGTTCCCACACAGATACGCAGTATTTT. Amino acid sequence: CASSLGGRSHTDTQYF.

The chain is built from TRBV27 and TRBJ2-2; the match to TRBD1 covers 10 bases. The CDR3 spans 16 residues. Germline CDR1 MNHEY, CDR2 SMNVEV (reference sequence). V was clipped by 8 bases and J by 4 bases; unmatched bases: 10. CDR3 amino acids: CASGFPGTGATGELFF. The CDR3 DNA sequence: TGTGCCAGCGGATTTCCCGGGACAGGGGCCACCGGGGAGCTGTTTTTT.

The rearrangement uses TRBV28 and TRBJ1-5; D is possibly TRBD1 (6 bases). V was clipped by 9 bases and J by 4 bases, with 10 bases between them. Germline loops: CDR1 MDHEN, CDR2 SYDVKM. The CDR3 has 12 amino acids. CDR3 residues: CASDQGNQPQHF. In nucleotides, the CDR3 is TGTGCCAGTGACCAGGGGAATCAGCCCCAGCATTTT.

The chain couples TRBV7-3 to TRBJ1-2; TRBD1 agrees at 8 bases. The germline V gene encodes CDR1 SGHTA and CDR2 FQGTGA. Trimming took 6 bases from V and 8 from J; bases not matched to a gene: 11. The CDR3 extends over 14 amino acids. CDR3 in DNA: TGTGCCAGCAGACGAACCGACAGGGGAAAGGGCTACACCTTC. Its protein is CASRRTDRGKGYTF.

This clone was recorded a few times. The CDR3 nucleotides read TGCGCCAGCAGCCCCAGAGGCAGTAGCGGGAGCGAGGTCGGGGAGCTGTTTTTT. It specifies CASSPRGSSGSEVGELFF. The chain recombines TRBV4-3 with TRBJ2-2; 9 nucleotides align to TRBD2. The ends lost 4 bases at V and 7 bases at J; junction bases unmatched: 16. CDR1 is LGHNA, CDR2 YSLEER, per germline. The CDR3 has 18 amino acids.

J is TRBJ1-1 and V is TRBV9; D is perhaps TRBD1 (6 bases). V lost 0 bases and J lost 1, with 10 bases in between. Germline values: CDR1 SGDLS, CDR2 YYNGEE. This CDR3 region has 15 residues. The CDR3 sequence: CASSVEGHQNTEAFF. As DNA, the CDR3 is TGTGCCAGCAGCGTAGAGGGACACCAGAACACTGAAGCTTTCTTT.

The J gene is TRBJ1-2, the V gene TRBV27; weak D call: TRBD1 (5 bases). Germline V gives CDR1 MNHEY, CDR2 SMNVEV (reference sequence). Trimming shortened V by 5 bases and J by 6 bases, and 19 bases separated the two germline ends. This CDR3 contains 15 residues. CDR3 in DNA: TGTGCCAGCAGTCCATCCGCGACGGACACCAATGGCTACACCTTC. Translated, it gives CASSPSATDTNGYTF.

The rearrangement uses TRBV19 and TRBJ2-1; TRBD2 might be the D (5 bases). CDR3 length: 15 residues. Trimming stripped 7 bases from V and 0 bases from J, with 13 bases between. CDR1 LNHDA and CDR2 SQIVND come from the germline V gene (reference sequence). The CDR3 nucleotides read TGTGCCAGTATGGTTGAGGGAAGCTCCTACAATGAGCAGTTCTTC. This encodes CASMVEGSSYNEQFF.

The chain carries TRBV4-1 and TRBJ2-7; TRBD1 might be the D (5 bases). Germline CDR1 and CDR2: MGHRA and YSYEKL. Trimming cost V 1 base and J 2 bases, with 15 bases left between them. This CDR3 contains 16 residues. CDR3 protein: CASSQVLSAGPYEQYF. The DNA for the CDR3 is TGCGCCAGCAGCCAAGTATTATCGGCAGGGCCCTACGAGCAGTACTTC.

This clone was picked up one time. CDR3 protein: CASSMTGREKLFF. As DNA, the CDR3 is TGTGCCAGCAGTATGACAGGGCGGGAAAAACTGTTTTTT. The chain combines TRBV6-1 with TRBJ1-4, with 7 nucleotides matching TRBD1. Germline V gives CDR1 MNHNS, CDR2 SASEGT. The V and J ends lost 5 bases and 8 bases, in that order; junction bases with no gene match: 5. The CDR3 length is 13 residues.

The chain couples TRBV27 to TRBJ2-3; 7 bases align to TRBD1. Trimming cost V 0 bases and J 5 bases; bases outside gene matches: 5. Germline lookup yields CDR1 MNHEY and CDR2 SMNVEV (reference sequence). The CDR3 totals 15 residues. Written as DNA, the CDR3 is TGTGCCAGCAGTTTATCCCGGACAGGTCGAGATACGCAGTATTTT. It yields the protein CASSLSRTGRDTQYF.

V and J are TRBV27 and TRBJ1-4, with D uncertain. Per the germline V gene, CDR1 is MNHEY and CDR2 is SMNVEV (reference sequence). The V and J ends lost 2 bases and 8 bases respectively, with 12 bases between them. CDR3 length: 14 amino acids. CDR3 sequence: CASSLGSSREKLFF. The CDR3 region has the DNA TGTGCCAGCAGTTTAGGGAGTTCCCGCGAAAAACTGTTTTTT.

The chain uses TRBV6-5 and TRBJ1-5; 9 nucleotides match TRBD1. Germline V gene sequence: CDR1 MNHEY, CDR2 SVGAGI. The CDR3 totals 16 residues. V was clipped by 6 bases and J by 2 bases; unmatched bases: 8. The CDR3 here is CASRYTGGGGNQPQHF. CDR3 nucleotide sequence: TGTGCCAGCAGGTACACAGGGGGCGGTGGCAATCAGCCCCAGCATTTT.

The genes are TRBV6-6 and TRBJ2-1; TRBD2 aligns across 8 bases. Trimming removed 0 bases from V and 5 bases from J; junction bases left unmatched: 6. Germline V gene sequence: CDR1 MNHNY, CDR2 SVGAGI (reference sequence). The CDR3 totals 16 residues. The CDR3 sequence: CASSYSSQRGHNEQFF. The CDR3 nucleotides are TGTGCCAGCAGTTACTCTTCCCAGCGGGGGCACAATGAGCAGTTCTTC.

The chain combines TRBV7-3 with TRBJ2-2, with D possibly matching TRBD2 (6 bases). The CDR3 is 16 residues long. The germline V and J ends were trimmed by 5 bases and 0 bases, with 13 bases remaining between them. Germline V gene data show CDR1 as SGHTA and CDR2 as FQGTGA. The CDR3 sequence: CASSHRGSSNTGELFF. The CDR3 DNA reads TGTGCCAGCAGCCACCGGGGGAGCTCGAACACCGGGGAGCTGTTTTTT.

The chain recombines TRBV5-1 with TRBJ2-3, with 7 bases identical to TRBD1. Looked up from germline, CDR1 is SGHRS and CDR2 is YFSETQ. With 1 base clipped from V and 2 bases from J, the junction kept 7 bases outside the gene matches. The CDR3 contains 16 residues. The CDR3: CASSLKGAVDTDTQYF. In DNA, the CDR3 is TGCGCCAGCAGCTTGAAGGGGGCCGTGGACACAGATACGCAGTATTTT.

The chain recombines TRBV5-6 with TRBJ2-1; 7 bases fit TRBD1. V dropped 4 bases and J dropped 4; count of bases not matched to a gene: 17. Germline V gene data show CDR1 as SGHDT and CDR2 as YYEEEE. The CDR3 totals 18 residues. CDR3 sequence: CASSHTAPDRVEYNEQFF. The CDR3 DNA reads TGTGCCAGCAGCCATACCGCCCCAGACAGGGTGGAATACAATGAGCAGTTCTTC.

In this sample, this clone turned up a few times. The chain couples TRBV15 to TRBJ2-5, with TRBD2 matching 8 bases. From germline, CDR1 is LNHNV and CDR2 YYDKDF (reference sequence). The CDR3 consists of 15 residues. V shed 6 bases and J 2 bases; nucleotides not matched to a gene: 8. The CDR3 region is CATSPTSASQETQYF. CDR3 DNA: TGTGCCACCAGTCCGACTAGCGCATCACAAGAGACCCAGTACTTC. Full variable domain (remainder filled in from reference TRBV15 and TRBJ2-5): DAMVIQNPRYQVTQFGKPVTLSCSQTLNHNVMYWYQQKSSQAPKLLFHYYDKDFNNEADTPDNFQSRRPNTSFCFLDIRSPGLGDTAMYLCATSPTSASQETQYFGPGTRLLVL.

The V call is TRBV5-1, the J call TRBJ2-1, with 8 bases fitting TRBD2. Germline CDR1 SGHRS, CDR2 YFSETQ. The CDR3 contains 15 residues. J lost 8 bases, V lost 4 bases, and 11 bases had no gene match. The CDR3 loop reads CASSPRRGEEDEQFF. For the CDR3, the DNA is TGCGCCAGCAGCCCGCGGCGGGGGGAAGAAGATGAGCAGTTCTTC. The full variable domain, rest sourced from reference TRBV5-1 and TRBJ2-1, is KAGVTQTPRYLIKTRGQQVTLSCSPISGHRSVSWYQQTPGQGLQFLFEYFSETQRNKGNFPGRFSGRQFSNSRSEMNVSTLELGDSALYLCASSPRRGEEDEQFFGPGTRLTVL.

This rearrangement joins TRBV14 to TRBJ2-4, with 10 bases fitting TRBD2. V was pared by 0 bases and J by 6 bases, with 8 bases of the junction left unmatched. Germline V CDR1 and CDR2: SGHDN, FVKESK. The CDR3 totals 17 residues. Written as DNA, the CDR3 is TGTGCCAGCAGCCAAGATCTGCTAGCGGGAGTTGGAAACATTCAGTACTTC. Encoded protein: CASSQDLLAGVGNIQYF.

This chain's CDR3 is CASTVRGTNNEKLFF. CDR3 DNA: TGCGCCAGCACGGTTCGGGGGACGAATAATGAAAAACTGTTTTTT. The V gene is TRBV5-1, the J gene TRBJ1-4; tentatively, D is TRBD1 (5 bases). Germline V lookup: CDR1 SGHRS, CDR2 YFSETQ. Between the trimmed V and J ends, which lost 6 bases and 4 bases, there was a span of 16 bases. The CDR3 covers 15 residues. The variable domain in full, completed from reference TRBV5-1 and TRBJ1-4, reads KAGVTQTPRYLIKTRGQQVTLSCSPISGHRSVSWYQQTPGQGLQFLFEYFSETQRNKGNFPGRFSGRQFSNSRSEMNVSTLELGDSALYLCASTVRGTNNEKLFFGSGTQLSVL.

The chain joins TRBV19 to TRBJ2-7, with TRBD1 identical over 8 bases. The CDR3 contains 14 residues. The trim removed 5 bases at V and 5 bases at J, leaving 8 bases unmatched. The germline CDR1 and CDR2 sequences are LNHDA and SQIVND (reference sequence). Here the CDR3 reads CASSPPDRAHEQYF. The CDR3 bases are TGTGCCAGTAGTCCCCCGGACAGGGCCCACGAGCAGTACTTC.

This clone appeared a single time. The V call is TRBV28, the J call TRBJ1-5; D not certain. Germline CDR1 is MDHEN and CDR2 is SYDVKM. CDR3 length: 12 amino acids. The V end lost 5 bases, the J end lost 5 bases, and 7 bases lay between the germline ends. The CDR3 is CASSIGDQPQHF. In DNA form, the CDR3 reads TGTGCCAGCAGTATCGGGGATCAGCCCCAGCATTTT.